Shown below are 8 T cell receptor beta chains from a single sample sequenced in a study of blood T cell repertoires in COVID-19. The repertoire was sequenced with immunoSEQ multiplex PCR; TCRdb's copy has only in-frame clones and lacks some. The sample has approximately 170,000 clones; around 82% are singletons. Sequencing was carried out using peripheral blood. Receptors were obtained from a woman at least 80 years old with active or convalescent COVID-19.

This rearrangement joins TRBV11-2 to TRBJ1-1; D is undetermined. Trimming cost V 3 bases and J 1 base, with 12 bases left between them. CDR3 size: 15 residues. CDR1 is SGHAT and CDR2 is FQNNGV in the germline V gene. DNA of the CDR3: TGTGCCAGCAGCTTTATAGGGAGTCCGAACACTGAAGCTTTCTTT. It is translated as CASSFIGSPNTEAFF. Full variable domain (outside the CDR3, taken from reference TRBV11-2 and TRBJ1-1): EAGVAQSPRYKIIEKRQSVAFWCNPISGHATLYWYQQILGQGPKLLIQFQNNGVVDDSQLPKDRFSAERLKGVDSTLKIQPAKLEDSAVYLCASSFIGSPNTEAFFGQGTRLTVV.

CDR3 loop: CASSWLTSGLPTDTQYF. In nucleotides, the CDR3 is TGTGCCAGCAGCTGGCTGACTAGCGGGCTGCCCACAGATACGCAGTATTTT. The chain is built from TRBV5-6 and TRBJ2-3, with 10 bases that match TRBD2. The CDR3 spans 17 residues. The trim removed 3 bases at V and 2 bases at J, leaving 9 bases unmatched. Germline V gene sequence: CDR1 SGHDT, CDR2 YYEEEE.

The rearrangement uses TRBV9 and TRBJ1-4; D is possibly TRBD1 (6 bases). The CDR3 has 16 amino acids. V lost 4 bases to trimming and J lost 5 bases, with 18 bases between them. The V gene's germline CDR1 is SGDLS and CDR2 YYNGEE. The CDR3 loop is CASSPGVRQGNEKLFF. CDR3 DNA sequence: TGTGCCAGCAGCCCCGGCGTGAGGCAGGGGAATGAAAAACTGTTTTTT.

The genes are TRBV3-1 (or the pseudogene TRBV3-2) and TRBJ1-3, with D perhaps TRBD1 (6 bases). CDR1 is LGHDT, CDR2 YNNKEL, per germline (reference sequence). The CDR3 spans 17 residues. Deletions cut 0 bases from V and 0 bases from J, with 12 bases between. The CDR3 DNA is TGTGCCAGCAGCCAAGATCCGGGGGGCTACTCTGGAAACACCATATATTTT. Protein product: CASSQDPGGYSGNTIYF.

The V and J genes are TRBV27 and TRBJ1-6; 7 bases align to TRBD1. Germline CDR1 reads MNHEY; CDR2 reads SMNVEV (reference sequence). The CDR3 length is 18 residues. After removal of 4 bases from V and 1 base from J, the junction contained 10 bases not matched to a gene. Here the CDR3 DNA reads TGTGCCAGCAGTTATACACCCCCGACAGGGTCCTATAATTCACCCCTCCACTTT. Translation: CASSYTPPTGSYNSPLHF.

This chain links TRBV5-1 with TRBJ1-2, with D perhaps TRBD1 (5 bases). V gave up 4 bases and J gave up 6 bases, with 13 bases separating them. There are 13 residues in the CDR3. Germline CDR1 and CDR2: SGHRS and YFSETQ. The CDR3 DNA follows: TGCGCCAGCAGCCCCCGGGCGGGGGATGGCTACACCTTC. This encodes CASSPRAGDGYTF.

The chain uses TRBV9 and TRBJ1-2; a weak D match, TRBD1 (5 bases). CDR1 is SGDLS, CDR2 YYNGEE, per germline. V lost 0 bases, J lost 7 bases, and 13 bases lay in between. This CDR3 has 14 amino acids. The CDR3 reads CASSVGEGVAGYTF. CDR3 coding DNA: TGTGCCAGCAGCGTAGGGGAAGGGGTTGCTGGCTACACCTTC.

This sequence joins TRBV5-1 and TRBJ1-1, with TRBD1 matching 8 bases. The length of the CDR3 is 14 residues. The ends lost 3 bases at V and 3 bases at J; junction bases unmatched: 4. Germline loops: CDR1 SGHRS, CDR2 YFSETQ. The CDR3 DNA sequence: TGCGCCAGCAGCTCCACAGGGGGTGACACTGAAGCTTTCTTT. Amino acid sequence: CASSSTGGDTEAFF.